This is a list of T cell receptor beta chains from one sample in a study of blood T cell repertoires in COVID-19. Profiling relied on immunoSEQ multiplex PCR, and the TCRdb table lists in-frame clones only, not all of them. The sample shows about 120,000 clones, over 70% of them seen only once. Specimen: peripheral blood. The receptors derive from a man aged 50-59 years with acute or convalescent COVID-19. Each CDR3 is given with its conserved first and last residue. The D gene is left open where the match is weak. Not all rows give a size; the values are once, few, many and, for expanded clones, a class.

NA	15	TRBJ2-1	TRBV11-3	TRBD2	CASSLGLAGTNEQFF	TGTGCCAGCAGCTTAGGACTAGCGGGGACCAATGAGCAGTTCTTC
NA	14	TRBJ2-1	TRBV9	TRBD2	CASSVALAANEQFF	TGTGCCAGCAGCGTAGCTCTAGCGGCCAATGAGCAGTTCTTC
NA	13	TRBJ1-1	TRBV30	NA	CAWTTERTLRAFF	TGTGCCTGGACGACAGAAAGAACCCTGAGAGCTTTCTTT
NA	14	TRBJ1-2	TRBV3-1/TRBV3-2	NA	CASSPAGGDYGYTF	TGTGCCAGCAGCCCAGCGGGGGGTGACTATGGCTACACCTTC
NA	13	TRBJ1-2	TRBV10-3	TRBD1	CAISDKQGYGYTF	TGTGCCATCAGTGACAAACAGGGGTATGGCTACACCTTC
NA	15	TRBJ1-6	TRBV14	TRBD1	CASSQDLQGKSPLHF	TGTGCCAGCAGCCAAGATCTACAGGGGAAGTCACCCCTCCACTTT
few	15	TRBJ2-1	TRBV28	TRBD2	CASKGLAGGYNEQFF	TGTGCCAGCAAGGGATTAGCGGGGGGGTACAATGAGCAGTTCTTC
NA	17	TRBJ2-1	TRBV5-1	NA	CASSLEAGATSYNEQFF	TGCGCCAGCAGCTTGGAGGCGGGGGCCACCTCCTACAATGAGCAGTTCTTC
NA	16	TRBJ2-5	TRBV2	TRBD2	CASGKTGGALQETQYF	TGTGCCAGCGGGAAGACCGGGGGGGCCCTCCAAGAGACCCAGTACTTC
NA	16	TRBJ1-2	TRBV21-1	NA	CASSTRQAHHPYGYTF	TGTGCCAGCAGCACCCGACAGGCCCACCACCCCTATGGCTACACCTTC
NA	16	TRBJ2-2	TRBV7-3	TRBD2	CASSLTSGGYTGELFF	TGTGCCAGCAGCTTAACTAGCGGGGGATACACCGGGGAGCTGTTTTTT
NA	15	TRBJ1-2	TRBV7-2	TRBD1	CASSLGGQGTYGYTF	TGTGCCAGCAGCTTAGGGGGACAGGGAACCTATGGCTACACCTTC
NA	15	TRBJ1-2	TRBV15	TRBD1	CATSRDIDRVYGYTF	TGTGCCACCAGCAGAGATATCGACAGGGTATATGGCTACACCTTC
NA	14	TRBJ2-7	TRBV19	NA	CASSMGDRTYEQYF	TGTGCCAGTAGTATGGGTGACAGGACATACGAGCAGTACTTC
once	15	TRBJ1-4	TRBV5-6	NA	CASRESQRAGEKLFF	TGTGCCAGCAGGGAATCACAGCGGGCCGGTGAAAAACTGTTTTTT
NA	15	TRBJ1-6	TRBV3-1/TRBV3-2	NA	CASSRKRGANSPLHF	TGTGCCAGCAGCCGGAAACGGGGGGCGAATTCACCCCTCCACTTT
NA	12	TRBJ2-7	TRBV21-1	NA	CASSKTGDEQYF	TGTGCCAGCAGCAAAACGGGTGACGAGCAGTACTTC
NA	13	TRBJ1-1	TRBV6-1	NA	CASSEERGGAAFF	TGTGCCAGCAGTGAAGAAAGGGGGGGGGCGGCTTTCTTT
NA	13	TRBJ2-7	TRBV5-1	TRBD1	CASSLGGQTEQYF	TGCGCCAGCAGCTTGGGGGGACAGACCGAGCAGTACTTC
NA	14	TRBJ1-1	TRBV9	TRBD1	CASSPRDRGTEAFF	TGTGCCAGCAGCCCGAGGGACAGGGGCACTGAAGCTTTCTTT
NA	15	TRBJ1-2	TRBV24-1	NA	CAQTLPPGAGYGYTF	TGTGCCCAAACCCTTCCCCCAGGGGCTGGCTATGGCTACACCTTC
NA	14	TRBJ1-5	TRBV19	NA	CAAKPRGWNQPQHF	TGTGCCGCGAAGCCGCGAGGGTGGAATCAGCCCCAGCATTTT
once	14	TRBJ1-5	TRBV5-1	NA	CASSEGGSNQPQHF	TGCGCCAGCAGTGAAGGAGGGAGCAATCAGCCCCAGCATTTT
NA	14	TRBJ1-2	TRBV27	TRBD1	CASRQGAGNYGYTF	TGTGCCAGCAGACAGGGGGCGGGAAACTATGGCTACACCTTC
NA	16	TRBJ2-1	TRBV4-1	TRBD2	CASSQETSGGYNEQFF	TGCGCCAGCAGCCAAGAGACTAGCGGGGGTTACAATGAGCAGTTCTTC
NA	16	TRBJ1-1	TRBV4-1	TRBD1	CASSPLRAGGNTEAFF	TGCGCCAGCAGCCCCCTTAGGGCAGGGGGAAACACTGAAGCTTTCTTT
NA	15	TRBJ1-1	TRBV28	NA	CASSYGTIMSTEAFF	TGTGCCAGCAGTTACGGGACAATCATGAGCACTGAAGCTTTCTTT
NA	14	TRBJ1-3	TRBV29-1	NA	CSVEDPNSGNTIYF	TGCAGCGTTGAAGACCCCAACTCTGGAAACACCATATATTTT
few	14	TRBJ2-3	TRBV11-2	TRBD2	CASSPTSPTDTQYF	TGTGCCAGCAGCCCGACTAGCCCCACAGATACGCAGTATTTT
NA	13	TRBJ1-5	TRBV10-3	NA	CAISEEVNQPQHF	TGTGCCATCAGTGAGGAGGTCAATCAGCCCCAGCATTTT
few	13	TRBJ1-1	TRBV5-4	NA	CASSFQHGTEAFF	TGTGCCAGCAGCTTCCAACATGGCACTGAAGCTTTCTTT
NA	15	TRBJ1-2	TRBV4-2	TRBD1	CASSQGVRGREGYTF	TGTGCCAGCAGCCAAGGGGTTAGGGGGCGAGAGGGCTACACCTTC
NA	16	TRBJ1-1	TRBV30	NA	CAWSGSPGKMNTEAFF	TGTGCCTGGAGTGGTTCTCCAGGGAAGATGAACACTGAAGCTTTCTTT
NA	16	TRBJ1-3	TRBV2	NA	CASSEAKRGGRNTIYF	TGTGCCAGCAGTGAAGCGAAGCGGGGGGGACGGAACACCATATATTTT
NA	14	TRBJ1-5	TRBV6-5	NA	CASSPQGTGQPQHF	TGTGCCAGCAGTCCGCAGGGAACGGGTCAGCCCCAGCATTTT
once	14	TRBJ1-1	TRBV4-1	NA	CASSHSGSNTEAFF	TGCGCCAGCAGCCACTCAGGAAGCAACACTGAAGCTTTCTTT
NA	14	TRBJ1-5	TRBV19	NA	CASSYRDSNQPQHF	TGTGCCAGTAGTTACAGGGATAGCAATCAGCCCCAGCATTTT
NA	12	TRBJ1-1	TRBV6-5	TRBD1	CASSNTGGIAFF	TGTGCCAGCAGTAATACAGGGGGCATTGCTTTCTTT
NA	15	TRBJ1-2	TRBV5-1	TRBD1	CASSLATGGNYGYTF	TGCGCCAGCAGCTTGGCCACAGGGGGGAACTATGGCTACACCTTC
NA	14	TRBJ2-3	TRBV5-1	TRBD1	CASRRDRGRDTQYF	TGCGCCAGCAGACGGGACAGGGGACGAGATACGCAGTATTTT
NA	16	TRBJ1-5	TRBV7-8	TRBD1	CASSLRGQGSNQPQHF	TGTGCCAGCAGCTTAAGGGGACAGGGGAGCAATCAGCCCCAGCATTTT
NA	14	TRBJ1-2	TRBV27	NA	CASSLSGGPYGYTF	TGTGCCAGCAGTTTATCGGGGGGTCCCTATGGCTACACCTTC
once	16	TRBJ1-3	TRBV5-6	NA	CASSLSPRTAGNTIYF	TGTGCCAGCAGCTTGTCCCCCCGGACAGCTGGAAACACCATATATTTT
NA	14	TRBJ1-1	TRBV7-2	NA	CASSSKHGNTEAFF	TGTGCCAGCAGCTCCAAGCACGGGAACACTGAAGCTTTCTTT
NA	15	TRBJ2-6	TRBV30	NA	CACPPRSSGANVLTF	TGTGCCTGCCCCCCCCGGAGCTCTGGGGCCAACGTCCTGACTTTC
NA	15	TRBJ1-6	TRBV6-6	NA	CASSSIRTGNSPLHF	TGTGCCAGCAGTTCCATTAGGACGGGGAATTCACCCCTCCACTTT
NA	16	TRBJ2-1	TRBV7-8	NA	CASSRPPGKGGNEQFF	TGTGCCAGCAGTAGGCCCCCAGGAAAGGGGGGGAATGAGCAGTTCTTC
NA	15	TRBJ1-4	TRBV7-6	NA	CASSLGRRVVEKLFF	TGTGCCAGCAGCCTAGGGCGCAGGGTGGTTGAAAAACTGTTTTTT
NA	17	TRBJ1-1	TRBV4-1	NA	CASSQDLLGRWDTEAFF	TGCGCCAGCAGCCAAGATCTATTGGGGAGGTGGGACACTGAAGCTTTCTTT
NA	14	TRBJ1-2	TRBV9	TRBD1	CASSEQGGSYGYTF	TGTGCCAGCAGCGAGCAAGGGGGCAGCTATGGCTACACCTTC
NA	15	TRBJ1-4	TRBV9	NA	CASSPSGATNEKLFF	TGTGCCAGCAGCCCCTCCGGGGCAACTAATGAAAAACTGTTTTTT
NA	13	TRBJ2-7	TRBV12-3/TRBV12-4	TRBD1	CASRRDRVHEQYF	TGTGCCAGCAGACGGGACAGGGTCCACGAGCAGTACTTC